The 21 T cell receptor beta chains reported below all come from one sample, sequenced in a study of CD8 T cells in Susac syndrome. cDNA came from roughly 0.47 to 1 ug RNA primed by random hexamers. TCRdb redid the calling of the immunoSEQ multiplex PCR reads with MiXCR, one entry per CDR3 protein. The sample yields roughly 180,000 distinct CDR3 sequences, over 90% seen once. Sequences were obtained from CD4+ T cells from PBMCs. Receptor source: a human donor with Susac syndrome.

V gene TRBV5-1 combines with J gene TRBJ1-2; 9 bases are a match to TRBD1. Germline CDR1 is SGHRS and CDR2 is YFSETQ. The CDR3 is 14 amino acids. The V gene end was trimmed by 4 bases and the J gene end by 7 bases; junction bases not matched to a gene: 8. CDR3 in DNA: TGCGCCAGCAGCCCGGAGGGACAGGGCCTTGGCTACACCTTC. Translating gives CASSPEGQGLGYTF.

The chain has TRBV11-2 and TRBJ1-4, with D possibly being TRBD1 (6 bases). The CDR3 length is 15 residues. Germline assignment: CDR1 SGHAT and CDR2 FQNNGV. The ends were cut back, 2 bases at V and 0 bases at J, with 7 bases in the middle. CDR3 coding DNA: TGTGCCAGCAGCTTATGGACAGCAACTAATGAAAAACTGTTTTTT. Translating it yields CASSLWTATNEKLFF.

The V and J genes are TRBV23-1 and TRBJ2-2; possible D gene TRBD1, 6 bases. TRBV23-1 is placed among ORFs of uncertain function. CDR3 length equals 14 residues. V dropped 7 bases and J dropped 0 bases, with 9 bases sitting between them. CDR3 residues: CASKTGSNTGELFF. The CDR3 nucleotides are TGCGCCAGCAAAACAGGGTCGAACACCGGGGAGCTGTTTTTT.

The chain links TRBV19 to TRBJ2-3; 7 bases match TRBD1. CDR3 length: 16 amino acids. The germline CDR1 and CDR2 sequences are LNHDA and SQIVND (reference sequence). The V segment lost 8 bases and the J segment 0 bases; nucleotides outside the gene matches: 11. The CDR3 sequence is CASHTSTGESTDTQYF. The CDR3 region has the DNA TGTGCCAGTCATACAAGTACAGGGGAGAGCACAGATACGCAGTATTTT.

Concerning this clonotype: Its ends do not fully match the called genes, so a read error is possible. The V call is TRBV30, the J call TRBJ2-3, with 7 bases that match TRBD2. The CDR3 consists of 15 residues. Germline V gene data show CDR1 as GTSNPN and CDR2 as SVGIG (reference sequence). The CDR3 sequence is CTWSPLRGGPDTQYF. CDR3 DNA sequence: TGTACCTGGAGTCCGCTACGGGGAGGGCCTGATACGCAGTATTTT.

The chain recombines TRBV7-9 with TRBJ1-1; no clear D. Per germline, CDR1 SEHNR and CDR2 FQNEAQ (reference sequence). V lost 11 bases and J 11 bases, leaving 15 bases between the germline ends. CDR3 length: 10 amino acids. The CDR3 spells CAAVGVEAFF. The CDR3 DNA follows: TGTGCCGCCGTTGGGGTTGAGGCTTTCTTT.

The chain links TRBV4-3 to TRBJ1-5, with unresolved D. Per the germline V gene, CDR1 is LGHNA and CDR2 is YSLEER. Trimming left V 2 bases short and J 7 bases short, with 9 bases between. The CDR3 has 13 residues. This chain's CDR3 is CASSQSPRQPQHF. The CDR3 DNA sequence: TGCGCCAGCAGCCAATCTCCTAGGCAGCCCCAGCATTTT.

The genes are TRBV30 and TRBJ1-3; a possible D gene is TRBD1 (5 bases). This CDR3 comprises 16 residues. Germline V gene sequence: CDR1 GTSNPN, CDR2 SVGIG (reference sequence). The V end lost 4 bases, the J end lost 1 base, and 17 bases lay between the germline ends. Here the CDR3 reads CAWINRGEVSGNTIYF. In nucleotides, the CDR3 is TGTGCCTGGATCAATAGGGGTGAAGTGTCTGGAAACACCATATATTTT. The whole variable domain, filled in from reference TRBV30 and TRBJ1-3, reads SQTIHQWPATLVQPVGSPLSLECTVEGTSNPNLYWYRQAAGRGLQLLFYSVGIGQISSEVPQNLSASRPQDRQFILSSKKLLLSDSGFYLCAWINRGEVSGNTIYFGEGSWLTVV.

The V gene is TRBV29-1, the J gene TRBJ1-1; D gene ambiguous. The germline V gene encodes CDR1 SQVTM and CDR2 ANQGSEA. This CDR3 is built from 11 residues. V lost 7 bases and J 10 bases, leaving 16 bases between the germline ends. The CDR3 region has the DNA TGCAGCGGAAACAGCCGCGGAGGAGCTTTCTTT. This gives the protein CSGNSRGGAFF.

The rearrangement links TRBV20-1 to TRBJ1-1, with 11 bases that match TRBD1. The CDR3 runs to 15 residues. CDR1 is DFQATT and CDR2 is SNEGSKA in the germline V gene (reference sequence). With V trimmed by 4 bases and J by 1 base, 5 bases remained unmatched. CDR3 sequence (DNA): TGCAGTGCTACCGGGACAGGGGGTTGGAACACTGAAGCTTTCTTT. It specifies CSATGTGGWNTEAFF.

This clonotype appeared a single time. The V call is TRBV4-2, the J call TRBJ1-4, with D perhaps TRBD1 (6 bases). This CDR3 spans 16 amino acids. Germline V gene data show CDR1 as LGHNA and CDR2 as YNFKEQ. Trimming removed 3 bases from V and 2 bases from J, with 13 bases in between. CDR3 protein: CASSQARGGTNEKLFF. CDR3 DNA sequence: TGTGCCAGCAGCCAGGCCAGGGGTGGCACTAATGAAAAACTGTTTTTT.

The chain carries TRBV20-1 and TRBJ2-5; 9 positions match TRBD2. The junction had 20 bases not matched to a gene; V was cut back by 3 bases and J by 6 bases. Germline V gives CDR1 DFQATT, CDR2 SNEGSKA (reference sequence). The CDR3 covers 18 residues. In DNA form, the CDR3 reads TGCAGTGCTAGTCTCCTCCAAAGGGTAGCGGGAGATAGAAAGACCCAGTACTTC. It encodes CSASLLQRVAGDRKTQYF.

The chain recombines TRBV7-2 with TRBJ2-4; a weak D match, TRBD1 (6 bases). Trimming shortened V by 5 bases and J by 0 bases, and 14 bases separated the two germline ends. In germline, CDR1 is SGHTA, CDR2 FQGNSA. CDR3 length equals 16 residues. The CDR3 region has the DNA TGTGCCAGCAGCCAAGACGGGACAATAGCCAAAAACATTCAGTACTTC. It is translated as CASSQDGTIAKNIQYF.

The genes are TRBV5-1 and TRBJ1-1; D possibly corresponds to TRBD1 (5 bases). Trimming removed 1 base from V and 4 bases from J, with 14 bases in between. The CDR3 sequence is 15 residues long. Germline-derived CDR1 and CDR2 are SGHRS and YFSETQ. In nucleotides, the CDR3 is TGCGCCAGCAGCTTGCCCTCGGGGGAGGGCACTGAAGCTTTCTTT. It is translated as CASSLPSGEGTEAFF.

The V and J genes are TRBV29-1 and TRBJ1-2; 8 bases align to TRBD1. J was trimmed by 8 bases and V by 7 bases; bases with no gene match: 12. This CDR3 is built from 13 residues. Germline CDR1 SQVTM, CDR2 ANQGSEA. The DNA of the CDR3 is TGCAGCGCCAGGTGGGGGACAGGTGAAGGCTACACCTTC. It yields the protein CSARWGTGEGYTF.

The V call is TRBV27, the J call TRBJ2-4; D is unresolved. The V end was cut by 4 bases, the J end by 0 bases, with 13 bases between. Germline lookup yields CDR1 MNHEY and CDR2 SMNVEV (reference sequence). This CDR3 is built from 16 residues. CDR3 residues: CASSSPDALAKNIQYF. The CDR3 DNA is TGTGCCAGCAGTTCACCGGACGCCCTAGCCAAAAACATTCAGTACTTC.

The chain joins TRBV2 to TRBJ1-2; possibly TRBD1 for D (5 bases). V was trimmed by 6 bases and J by 8 bases, leaving 10 bases between them. The CDR3 sequence is 11 residues long. In germline, CDR1 is SNHLY, CDR2 FYNNEI. As DNA, the CDR3 is TGTGCCAGCAGCAGGGTGAGGGGCTACACCTTC. It codes for CASSRVRGYTF. Full variable domain (outside the CDR3, taken from reference TRBV2 and TRBJ1-2): EPEVTQTPSHQVTQMGQEVILRCVPISNHLYFYWYRQILGQKVEFLVSFYNNEISEKSEIFDDQFSVERPDGSNFTLKIRSTKLEDSAMYFCASSRVRGYTFGSGTRLTVV.

The gene calls are TRBV7-9 and TRBJ2-7; TRBD1 aligns across 11 bases. The CDR3 has 16 residues. The trim removed 5 bases at V and 2 bases at J, leaving 8 bases unmatched. In germline, CDR1 is SEHNR, CDR2 FQNEAQ (reference sequence). DNA for the CDR3: TGTGCCAGCAGCGCCGGACAGGGGGCGCGAACCTACGAGCAGTACTTC. Amino acids: CASSAGQGARTYEQYF.

A few counts support this clonotype. The rearrangement uses TRBV2 and TRBJ2-7; 8 nucleotides align to TRBD2. Germline lookup yields CDR1 SNHLY and CDR2 FYNNEI. The V and J ends lost 6 bases and 2 bases, in that order; junction bases with no gene match: 6. The CDR3 is made up of 14 amino acids. CDR3 DNA: TGTGCCAGCAGCCTTAGCGGGACCCCCTACGAGCAGTACTTC. It codes for CASSLSGTPYEQYF.

This clonotype was recorded only once. The V call is TRBV7-8, the J call TRBJ1-2, with D tentatively TRBD1 (5 bases). The germline V and J ends were trimmed by 2 bases and 0 bases, with 10 bases remaining between them. This CDR3 comprises 15 residues. The V gene's germline CDR1 is SGHVS and CDR2 FQNEAQ. CDR3: CASSLSFRANYGYTF. The CDR3, as DNA: TGTGCCAGCAGCTTAAGCTTCAGGGCTAACTATGGCTACACCTTC.

V gene TRBV5-4 combines with J gene TRBJ2-2, with D possibly matching TRBD1 (6 bases). Germline V gene lookup returns CDR1 SGHNT and CDR2 YYREEE (reference sequence). V dropped 0 bases and J dropped 5 bases, with 8 bases sitting between them. The CDR3 is 14 residues long. The DNA of the CDR3 is TGTGCCAGCAGCTTGGTTCAGGGGACCGGGGAGCTGTTTTTT. Translated, it gives CASSLVQGTGELFF.